The following is a TCR beta chain sequence with its context. As handled by the study authors: Amplified reference gene primers provided the basis for estimating nucleated cell counts. Produced via immunoSEQ multiplex PCR; TCRdb's table is partial and in-frame only. V, J and clone size are those of that table, while D and trimming were read from the DNA. The data show some 35,000 clones, with more than 75% seen just once and approximately 15% held by the top ten. These data come from a study of blood T cell repertoires in COVID-19. Study as a whole: Collection of acute and convalescent COVID-19 samples took place in the United States, Italy and Spain. PBMCs, B-cell-depleted T cells, or T cells were the source of the cDNA or gDNA that made up the material.

Germline CDR1 is LNHDA and CDR2 is SQIVND (reference sequence). The CDR3 is 14 residues long. Between the trimmed V and J ends, which lost 7 bases and 7 bases, there was a span of 17 bases. What was sequenced was peripheral blood. The chain combines TRBV19 with TRBJ1-5; weak D call: TRBD1 (5 bases). The TCR sequence derives from a man between 65 and 80 years old with acute or convalescent COVID-19. The CDR3 DNA follows: TGTGCCAGTACCCATCTTGGGGGAGGACAGCCCCAGCATTTT. It specifies CASTHLGGGQPQHF. Full variable domain (missing parts from reference TRBV19 and TRBJ1-5): DGGITQSPKYLFRKEGQNVTLSCEQNLNHDAMYWYRQDPGQGLRLIYYSQIVNDFQKGDIAEGYSVSREKKESFPLTVTSAQKNPTAFYLCASTHLGGGQPQHFGDGTRLSIL.